The clone carrying this T cell receptor beta chain appeared once. Some clones are missing from TCRdb's copy, which holds only in-frame ones; the method was immunoSEQ multiplex PCR. Of roughly 110,000 clones in the sample, around 90% were seen once. These data belong to a study of T cell responses to AZD1222 COVID-19 vaccine. The source of this sequence is an adult who received the AZD1222 COVID-19 vaccine. The sample in question was peripheral blood, obtained 28 days after the second AZD1222 dose.

The CDR3 DNA reads TGTGCCAGCAGCCGTAGCGGGGGGAGCTCCTACAATGAGCAGTTCTTC. It specifies CASSRSGGSSYNEQFF. This chain joins TRBV11-3 and TRBJ2-1; 10 bases align to TRBD2. The junction had 4 bases not matched to a gene; V was cut back by 5 bases and J by 0 bases. The CDR3 runs to 16 residues. Germline V gives CDR1 SGHNT, CDR2 YENEEA. The whole variable domain, remainder taken from reference TRBV11-3 and TRBJ2-1, is EAGVVQSPRYKIIEKKQPVAFWCNPISGHNTLYWYLQNLGQGPELLIRYENEEAVDDSQLPKDRFSAERLKGVDSTLKIQPAELGDSAVYLCASSRSGGSSYNEQFFGPGTRLTVL.